This TCR beta chain was retrieved from a study of Ad26.COV2.S vaccination and SARS-CoV-2 variants listed by TCRdb under 2021. Notes on the research overall: Vaccine-arm donors were drawn from COV1001, a multicentre, randomized, double-blind, placebo-controlled phase I-IIa trial of Ad26.COV2.S in healthy adults. Dosing of Ad26.COV2.S was intramuscular, at either 5x10^10 or 1x10^11 viral particles, delivered as one shot or as two shots spaced 56 days apart. TCRbeta repertoire sequencing served as the tool for gauging how specific and how broad the SARS-CoV-2-reactive T cell receptors were following Ad26.COV2.S vaccination. The TCR-sequenced set comprised approximately 30 samples: around 20 Ad26.COV2.S vaccine recipients, 5 placebo recipients and 8 SARS-CoV-2 convalescent individuals. Trial participants were randomized into five groups of five, in which low-dose or high-dose Ad26.COV2.S was given once or twice, or placebo was given on both occasions. Investigators remained blinded to trial group allocation during experiments and outcome assessment. General conclusions and limits of the study: The study lacked the statistical power to compare responses across vaccine doses or regimens. Compared with placebo recipients, Ad26.COV2.S recipients showed higher spike-specific TCR breadth (P = 0.0014). After vaccination, spike-specific CD8+ and CD4+ T cell responses were reported to show substantial breadth. It was noted by the authors that total T cell responses may have been underestimated by the TCR breadth and depth analyses. Non-spike TCR breadth was comparable between vaccine and placebo recipients, consistent with the vaccine containing only spike.

Sample treatment or condition, as interpreted from the label and publication: around 19 received Ad26.COV2.S at low or high dose, single or two shots; 5 received placebo; per-sample allocation not given. Repertoires of vaccine and placebo recipients were sequenced from samples taken on day 63 after the first injection. In Cohort 1b, 25 adults aged 18-55 years were enrolled at a single site in Boston, USA, between 29 July and 7 August 2020. Ad26.COV2.S was a replication-incompetent adenovirus type 26 vector that expressed a prefusion-stabilized SARS-CoV-2 spike protein derived from the original Wuhan strain. As concerns this clone: Its antigen remains unidentified. Nothing much larger sits one base from this clone, and base qualities are not available.

Its CDR3 holds 16 amino acids, cysteine through phenylalanine. The kept DNA is CDR3 alone, 48 bases in frame from the first base. Clipping removes 5 bases from V and 0 bases from J, with 8 as the unmatched junction base count. CDR1 is given as MDHEN and CDR2 as SYDVKM, both from the germline V gene. TCRbeta CDR3 regions were sequenced with the immunoSEQ Assay. After extraction, genomic DNA underwent amplification by bias-controlled multiplex PCR, followed by high-throughput sequencing. As for the original processing: Collapsing and filtering of sequences were performed to quantify the absolute abundance of each unique TCRbeta CDR3 region. T cell fraction was estimated by normalization of TCRbeta template counts to usable DNA, with usable DNA being measured through amplification of reference genes present in all nucleated cells. Repertoire TCRs were annotated as SARS-CoV-2-specific when V gene, CDR3 amino acid sequence and J gene were exactly matched to a known reactive TCR set. The reference SARS-CoV-2 TCR set was obtained from MIRA and was filtered for enrichment in COVID-19-positive ImmuneCODE repertoires, whereby public or cross-reactive TCRs were removed. Using the MIRA antigens, annotated TCRs were further analysed by specific ORF or by position within an ORF. Depth was the summed frequency of annotated unique rearrangements, while breadth was defined as annotated unique rearrangements over total unique productive rearrangements. Two-sided Wilcoxon rank-sum tests were used to compare TCR breadth between groups. TCRdb provides this immuneACCESS table in a form limited to in-frame rearrangements. Some clones are lacking; in checked studies, under half of them reflect an unresolved V gene, and why the rest are absent is not known. From that table come the V and J calls and clone size; the DNA was used to work out D and trimming. The sample data list about 440,000 clones, and around 91% of these were observed just once. The biggest ten clones account for about 4.5% of the sample.

The material was peripheral blood, obtained in a trial of Ad26.COV2.S vaccine versus placebo. The rearrangement combines TRBV28 with TRBJ2-3; 7 central nucleotides agree with TRBD2. The TCR originated in a person between 18 and 59 years old who received the Ad26.COV2.S COVID-19 vaccine or a placebo. The DNA is as follows: TGTGCCAGCAGTATCCGGGGTAGCGGGAGCACAGATACGCAGTATTTT. Translated, it gives CASSIRGSGSTDTQYF. Full variable domain (CDR3 extended with the reference TRBV28 and TRBJ2-3 proteins): DVKVTQSSRYLVKRTGEKVFLECVQDMDHENMFWYRQDPGLGLRLIYFSYDVKMKEKGDIPEGYSVSREKKERFSLILESASTNQTSMYLCASSIRGSGSTDTQYFGPGTRLTVL.